This TCR beta chain comes out of a study of CD8 T cells in Susac syndrome. With random hexamers, reverse transcription was performed on roughly 0.5 to 1 ug of RNA. The amplification used immunoSEQ multiplex PCR on TCR beta CDR3; it spanned 54 Vbeta and 13 Jbeta. TCRdb reprocessed the immunoSEQ multiplex PCR reads via MiXCR and lists one record per CDR3 protein. In the table there are around 46,000 distinct CDR3 sequences, 90% to 95% of which are singletons. The CDR3 consists of 13 residues. V trimming: 4 bases; J trimming: 8 bases; junction bases outside the gene matches: 8. Per germline, CDR1 SGDLS and CDR2 YYNGEE.

The chain links TRBV9 to TRBJ1-1; 7 bases map to TRBD1. The sequencing sample was made of CD8+ T cells from PBMCs. The TCR was taken from a human donor in good health. The DNA of the CDR3 is TGTGCCAGCAGCCTATACGTGGACAGGGAAGCTTTCTTT. This codes for CASSLYVDREAFF.